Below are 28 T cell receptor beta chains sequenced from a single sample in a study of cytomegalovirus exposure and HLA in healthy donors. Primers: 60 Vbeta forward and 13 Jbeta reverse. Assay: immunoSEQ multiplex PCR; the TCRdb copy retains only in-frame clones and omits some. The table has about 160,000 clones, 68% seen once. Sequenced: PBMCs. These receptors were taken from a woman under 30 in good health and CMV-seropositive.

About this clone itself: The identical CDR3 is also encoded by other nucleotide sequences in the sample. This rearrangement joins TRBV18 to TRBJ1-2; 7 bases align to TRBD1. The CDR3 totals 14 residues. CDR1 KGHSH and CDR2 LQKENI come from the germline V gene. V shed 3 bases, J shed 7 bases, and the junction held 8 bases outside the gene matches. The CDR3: CASSPGQDRFGYTF. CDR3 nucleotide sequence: TGTGCCAGCTCACCCGGACAGGACAGGTTTGGCTACACCTTC.

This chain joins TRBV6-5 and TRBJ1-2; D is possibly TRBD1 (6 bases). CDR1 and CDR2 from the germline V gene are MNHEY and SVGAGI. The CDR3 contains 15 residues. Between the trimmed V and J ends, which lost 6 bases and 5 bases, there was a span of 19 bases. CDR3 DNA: TGTGCCAGCAGACTTGGTTGGGGGGGCAAGTATGGCTACACCTTC. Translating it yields CASRLGWGGKYGYTF.

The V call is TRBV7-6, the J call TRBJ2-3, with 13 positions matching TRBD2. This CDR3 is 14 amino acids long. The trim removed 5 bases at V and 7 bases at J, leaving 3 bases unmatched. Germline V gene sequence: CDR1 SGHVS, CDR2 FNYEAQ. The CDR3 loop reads CASSRTSGRNTQYF. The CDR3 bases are TGTGCCAGCAGCCGGACTAGCGGGAGAAATACGCAGTATTTT.

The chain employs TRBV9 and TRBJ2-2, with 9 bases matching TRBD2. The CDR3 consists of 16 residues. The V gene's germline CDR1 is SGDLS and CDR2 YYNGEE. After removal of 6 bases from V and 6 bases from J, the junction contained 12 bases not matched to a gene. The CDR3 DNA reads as TGTGCCAGCAACGCCTATAGCGGGAGTAACCCCGGGGAGCTGTTTTTT. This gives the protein CASNAYSGSNPGELFF.

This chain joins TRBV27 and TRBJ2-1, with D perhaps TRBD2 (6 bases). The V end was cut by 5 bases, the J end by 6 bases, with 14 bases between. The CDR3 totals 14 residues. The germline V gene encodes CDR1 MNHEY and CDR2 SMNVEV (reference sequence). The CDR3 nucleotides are TGTGCCAGCAGTAAGGCGGGGTTATTCAATGAGCAGTTCTTC. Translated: CASSKAGLFNEQFF.

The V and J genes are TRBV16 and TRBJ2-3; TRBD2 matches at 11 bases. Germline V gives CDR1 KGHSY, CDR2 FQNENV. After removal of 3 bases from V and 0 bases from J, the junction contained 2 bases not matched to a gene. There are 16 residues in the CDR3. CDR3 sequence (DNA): TGTGCCAGCAGCCAGACTAGCGGGACAAGCACAGATACGCAGTATTTT. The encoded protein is CASSQTSGTSTDTQYF.

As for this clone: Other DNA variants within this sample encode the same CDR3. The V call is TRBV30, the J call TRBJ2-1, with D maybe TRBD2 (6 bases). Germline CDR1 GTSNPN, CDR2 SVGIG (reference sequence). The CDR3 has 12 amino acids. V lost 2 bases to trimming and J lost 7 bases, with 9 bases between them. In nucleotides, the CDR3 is TGTGCCTGGAGTACCAGCGGGAATGAGCAGTTCTTC. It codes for CAWSTSGNEQFF.

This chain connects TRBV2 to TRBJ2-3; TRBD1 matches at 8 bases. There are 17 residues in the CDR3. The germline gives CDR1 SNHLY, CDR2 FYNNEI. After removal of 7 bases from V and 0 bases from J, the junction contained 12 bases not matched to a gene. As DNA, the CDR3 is TGTGCCAGCATTGCTCCCAGACAGGGGATGAGCACAGATACGCAGTATTTT. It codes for CASIAPRQGMSTDTQYF. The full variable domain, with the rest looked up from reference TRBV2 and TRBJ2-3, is EPEVTQTPSHQVTQMGQEVILRCVPISNHLYFYWYRQILGQKVEFLVSFYNNEISEKSEIFDDQFSVERPDGSNFTLKIRSTKLEDSAMYFCASIAPRQGMSTDTQYFGPGTRLTVL.

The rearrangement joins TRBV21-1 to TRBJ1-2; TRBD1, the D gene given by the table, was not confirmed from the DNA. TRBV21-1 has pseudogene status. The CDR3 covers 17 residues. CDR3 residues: CASSKGLPGQGVYGYTF. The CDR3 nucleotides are TGTGCCAGCAGCAAAGGACTACCGGGACAGGGAGTCTATGGCTACACCTTC.

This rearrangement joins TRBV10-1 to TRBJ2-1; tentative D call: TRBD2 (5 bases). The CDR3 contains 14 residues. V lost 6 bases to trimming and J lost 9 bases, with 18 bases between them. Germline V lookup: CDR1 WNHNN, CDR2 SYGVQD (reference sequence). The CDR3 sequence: CASREVLEVGEQFF. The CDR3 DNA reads TGCGCCAGCAGGGAGGTTCTAGAGGTGGGTGAGCAGTTCTTC.

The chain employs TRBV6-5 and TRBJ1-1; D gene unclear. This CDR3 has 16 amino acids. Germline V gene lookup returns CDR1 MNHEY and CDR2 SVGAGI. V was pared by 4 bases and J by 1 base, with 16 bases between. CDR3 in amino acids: CASSSNLWQANTEAFF. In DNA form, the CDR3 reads TGTGCCAGCAGTTCCAATCTATGGCAGGCGAACACTGAAGCTTTCTTT.

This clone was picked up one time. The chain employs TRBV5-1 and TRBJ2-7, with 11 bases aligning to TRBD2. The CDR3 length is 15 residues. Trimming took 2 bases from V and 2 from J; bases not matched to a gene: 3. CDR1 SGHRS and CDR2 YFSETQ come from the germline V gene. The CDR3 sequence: CASSFLAGGTYEQYF. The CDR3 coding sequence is TGCGCCAGCAGCTTTCTAGCGGGAGGAACCTACGAGCAGTACTTC.

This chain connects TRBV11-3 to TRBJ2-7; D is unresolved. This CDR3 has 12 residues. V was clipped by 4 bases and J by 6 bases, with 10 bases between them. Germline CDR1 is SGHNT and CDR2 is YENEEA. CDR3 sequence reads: CASSSVSSEQYF. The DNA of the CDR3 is TGTGCCAGCAGCTCGGTGAGTTCCGAGCAGTACTTC.

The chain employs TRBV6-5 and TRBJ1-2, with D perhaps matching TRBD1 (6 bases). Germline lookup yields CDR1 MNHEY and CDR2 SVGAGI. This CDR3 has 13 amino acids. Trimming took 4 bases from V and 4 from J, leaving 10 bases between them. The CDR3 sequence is CASSSTDSYGYTF. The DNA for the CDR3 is TGTGCCAGCAGTTCGACGGACAGCTATGGCTACACCTTC.

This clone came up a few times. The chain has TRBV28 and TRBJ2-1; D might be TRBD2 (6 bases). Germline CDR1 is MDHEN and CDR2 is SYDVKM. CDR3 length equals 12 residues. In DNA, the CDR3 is TGTTTGGTCGGGAGCTCCTACAATGAGCAGTTCTTC. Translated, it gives CLVGSSYNEQFF.

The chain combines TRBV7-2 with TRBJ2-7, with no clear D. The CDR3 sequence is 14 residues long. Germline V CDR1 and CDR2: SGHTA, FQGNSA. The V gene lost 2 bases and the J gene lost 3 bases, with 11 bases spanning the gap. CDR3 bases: TGTGCCAGCAGCTTAAACAATCCGATCTACGAGCAGTACTTC. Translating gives CASSLNNPIYEQYF.

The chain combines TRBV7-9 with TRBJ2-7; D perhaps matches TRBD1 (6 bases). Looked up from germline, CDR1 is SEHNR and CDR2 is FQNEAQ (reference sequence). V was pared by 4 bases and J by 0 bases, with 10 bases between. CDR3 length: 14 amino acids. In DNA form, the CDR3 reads TGTGCCAGCAGCTCCCGGGACACCTCCTACGAGCAGTACTTC. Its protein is CASSSRDTSYEQYF.

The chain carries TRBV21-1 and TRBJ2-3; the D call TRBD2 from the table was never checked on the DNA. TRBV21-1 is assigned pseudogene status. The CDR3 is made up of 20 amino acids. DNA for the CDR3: TGTGCCAGGGTTCGGCTAAACAGACCGAGCGGGGATTTTCGCACAGATACGCAGTATTTT. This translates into CARVRLNRPSGDFRTDTQYF.

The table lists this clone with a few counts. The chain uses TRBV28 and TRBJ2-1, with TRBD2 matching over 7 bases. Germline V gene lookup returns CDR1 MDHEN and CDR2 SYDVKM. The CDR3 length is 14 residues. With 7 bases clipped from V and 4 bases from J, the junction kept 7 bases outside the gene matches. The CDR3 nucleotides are TGTGCCAGCACCCTCTACGGGGGGTACAATGAGCAGTTCTTC. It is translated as CASTLYGGYNEQFF.

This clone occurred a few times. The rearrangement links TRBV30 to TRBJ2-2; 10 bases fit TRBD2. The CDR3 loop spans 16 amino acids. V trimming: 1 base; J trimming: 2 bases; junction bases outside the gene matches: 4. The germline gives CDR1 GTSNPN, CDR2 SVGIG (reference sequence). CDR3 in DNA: TGTGCCTGGAGTGGAGTAGCGGGAGGTAACACCGGGGAGCTGTTTTTT. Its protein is CAWSGVAGGNTGELFF.

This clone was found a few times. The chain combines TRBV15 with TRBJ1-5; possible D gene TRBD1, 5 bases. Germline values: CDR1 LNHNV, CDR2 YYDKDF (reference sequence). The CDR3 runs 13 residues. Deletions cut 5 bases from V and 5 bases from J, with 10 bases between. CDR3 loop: CATSFRADQPQHF. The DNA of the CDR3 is TGTGCCACCAGCTTCAGGGCTGATCAGCCCCAGCATTTT.

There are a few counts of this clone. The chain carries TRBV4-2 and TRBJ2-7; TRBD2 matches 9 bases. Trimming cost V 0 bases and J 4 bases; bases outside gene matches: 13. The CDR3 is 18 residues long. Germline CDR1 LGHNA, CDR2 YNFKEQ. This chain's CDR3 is CASSQDRASGDLSYEQYF. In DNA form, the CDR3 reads TGTGCCAGCAGCCAAGATAGGGCTAGCGGGGACCTCTCATACGAGCAGTACTTC.

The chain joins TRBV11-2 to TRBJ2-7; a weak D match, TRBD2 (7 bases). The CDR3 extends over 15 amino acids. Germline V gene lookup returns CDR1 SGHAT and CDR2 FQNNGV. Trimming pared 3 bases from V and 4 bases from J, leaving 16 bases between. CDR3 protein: CASSFGRGRGYEQYF. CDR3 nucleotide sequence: TGTGCCAGCAGCTTTGGGAGGGGGAGGGGTTACGAGCAGTACTTC.

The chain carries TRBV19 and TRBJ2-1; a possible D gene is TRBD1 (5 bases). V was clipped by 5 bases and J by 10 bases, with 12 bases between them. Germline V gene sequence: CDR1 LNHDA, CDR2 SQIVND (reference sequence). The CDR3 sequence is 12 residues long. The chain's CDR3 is CASSHPAGEQFF. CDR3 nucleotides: TGTGCCAGTAGTCACCCCGCAGGGGAGCAGTTCTTC.

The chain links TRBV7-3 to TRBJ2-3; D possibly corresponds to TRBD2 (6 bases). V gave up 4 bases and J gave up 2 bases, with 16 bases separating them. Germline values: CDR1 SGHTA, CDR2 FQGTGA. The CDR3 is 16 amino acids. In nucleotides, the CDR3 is TGTGCCAGCAGCTCTTTAGCGGAGGAGACCACAGATACGCAGTATTTT. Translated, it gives CASSSLAEETTDTQYF.

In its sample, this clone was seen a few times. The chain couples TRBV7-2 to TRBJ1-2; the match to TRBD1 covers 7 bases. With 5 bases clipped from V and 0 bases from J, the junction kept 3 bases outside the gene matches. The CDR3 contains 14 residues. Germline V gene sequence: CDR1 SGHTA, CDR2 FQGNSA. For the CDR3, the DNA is TGTGCCAGCAGCACTGACAGGGCTAACTATGGCTACACCTTC. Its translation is CASSTDRANYGYTF.

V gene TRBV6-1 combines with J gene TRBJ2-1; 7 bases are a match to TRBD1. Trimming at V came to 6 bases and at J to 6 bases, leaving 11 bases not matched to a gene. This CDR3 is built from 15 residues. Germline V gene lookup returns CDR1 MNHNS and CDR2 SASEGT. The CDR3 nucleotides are TGTGCCAGCAGAGATCGACAGGGTCGGGTCAATGAGCAGTTCTTC. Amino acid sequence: CASRDRQGRVNEQFF.

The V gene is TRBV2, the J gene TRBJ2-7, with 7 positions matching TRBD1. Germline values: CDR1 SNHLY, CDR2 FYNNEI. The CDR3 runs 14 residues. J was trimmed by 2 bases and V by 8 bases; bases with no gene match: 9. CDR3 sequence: CASLGTRGPYEQYF. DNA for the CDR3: TGTGCCAGCCTAGGGACAAGGGGGCCCTACGAGCAGTACTTC. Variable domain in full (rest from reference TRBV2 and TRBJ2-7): EPEVTQTPSHQVTQMGQEVILRCVPISNHLYFYWYRQILGQKVEFLVSFYNNEISEKSEIFDDQFSVERPDGSNFTLKIRSTKLEDSAMYFCASLGTRGPYEQYFGPGTRLTVT.